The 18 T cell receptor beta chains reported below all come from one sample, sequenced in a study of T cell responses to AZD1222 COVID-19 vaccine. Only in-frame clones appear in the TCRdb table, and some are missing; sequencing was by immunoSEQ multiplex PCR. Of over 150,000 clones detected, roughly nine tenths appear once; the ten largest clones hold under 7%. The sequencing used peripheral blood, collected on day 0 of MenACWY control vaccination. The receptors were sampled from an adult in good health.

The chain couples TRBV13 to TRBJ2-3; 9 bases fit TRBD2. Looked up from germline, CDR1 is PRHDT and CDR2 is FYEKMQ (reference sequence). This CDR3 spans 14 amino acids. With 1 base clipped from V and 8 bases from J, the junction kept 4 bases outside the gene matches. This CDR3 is CASSLASSGVTQYF. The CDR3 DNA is TGTGCCAGCAGCTTAGCATCTAGCGGGGTTACGCAGTATTTT.

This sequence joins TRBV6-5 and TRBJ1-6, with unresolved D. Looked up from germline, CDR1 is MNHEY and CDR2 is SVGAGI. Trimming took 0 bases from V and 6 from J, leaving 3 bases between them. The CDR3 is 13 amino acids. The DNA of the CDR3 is TGTGCCAGCAGTTACTCGATTAATTCACCCCTCCACTTT. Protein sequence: CASSYSINSPLHF.

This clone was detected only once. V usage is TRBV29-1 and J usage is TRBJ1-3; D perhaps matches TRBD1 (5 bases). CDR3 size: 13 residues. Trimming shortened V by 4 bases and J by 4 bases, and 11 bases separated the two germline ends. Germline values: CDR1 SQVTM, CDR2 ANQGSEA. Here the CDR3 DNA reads TGCAGCGTTGCTCCGGGGGGAGGAAACACCATATATTTT. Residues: CSVAPGGGNTIYF.

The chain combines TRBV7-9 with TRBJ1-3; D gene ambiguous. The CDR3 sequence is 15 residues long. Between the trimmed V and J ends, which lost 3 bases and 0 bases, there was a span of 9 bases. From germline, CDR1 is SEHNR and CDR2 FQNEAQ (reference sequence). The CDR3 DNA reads TGTGCCAGCAGCTTCCACCAGAGCTCTGGAAACACCATATATTTT. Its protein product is CASSFHQSSGNTIYF.

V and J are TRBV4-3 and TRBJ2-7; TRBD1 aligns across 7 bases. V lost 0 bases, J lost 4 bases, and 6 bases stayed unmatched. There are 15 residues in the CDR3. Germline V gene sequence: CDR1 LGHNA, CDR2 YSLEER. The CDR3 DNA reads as TGCGCCAGCAGCCAAGAGGTACAGGGGTGGTACGAGCAGTACTTC. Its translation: CASSQEVQGWYEQYF.

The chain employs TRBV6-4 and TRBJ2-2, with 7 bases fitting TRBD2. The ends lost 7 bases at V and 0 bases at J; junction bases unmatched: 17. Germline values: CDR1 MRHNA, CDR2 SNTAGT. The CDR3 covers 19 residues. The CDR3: CASNWGRVSYSANTGELFF. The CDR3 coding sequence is TGTGCCAGCAATTGGGGGAGGGTAAGTTATTCCGCGAACACCGGGGAGCTGTTTTTT.

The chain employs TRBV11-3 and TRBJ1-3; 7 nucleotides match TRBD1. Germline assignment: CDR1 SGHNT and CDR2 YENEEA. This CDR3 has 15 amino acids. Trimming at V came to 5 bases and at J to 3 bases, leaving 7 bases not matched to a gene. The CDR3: CASSTRQGGGNTIYF. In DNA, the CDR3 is TGTGCCAGCAGCACCAGACAGGGCGGTGGAAACACCATATATTTT.

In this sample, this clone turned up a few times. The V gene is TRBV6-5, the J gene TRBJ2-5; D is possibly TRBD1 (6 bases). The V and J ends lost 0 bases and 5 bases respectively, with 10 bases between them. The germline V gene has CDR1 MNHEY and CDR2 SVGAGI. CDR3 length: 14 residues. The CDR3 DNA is TGTGCCAGCAGTTACTCGAGTCAGGGGGAGACCCAGTACTTC. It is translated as CASSYSSQGETQYF.

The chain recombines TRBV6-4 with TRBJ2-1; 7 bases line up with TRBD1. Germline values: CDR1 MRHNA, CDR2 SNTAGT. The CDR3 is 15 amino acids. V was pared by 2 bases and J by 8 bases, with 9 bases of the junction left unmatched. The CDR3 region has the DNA TGTGCCAGCAGTGACCGGTGGGGGCAGGGGGATGAGCAGTTCTTC. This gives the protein CASSDRWGQGDEQFF.

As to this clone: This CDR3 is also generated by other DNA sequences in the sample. The CDR3, as DNA: TGCGCCAGCAGCTTAGAAGAGACCCAGTACTTC. As protein: CASSLEETQYF. V gene TRBV5-1 combines with J gene TRBJ2-5; D is uncertain. V was clipped by 2 bases and J by 3 bases, with 2 bases between them. Germline V gives CDR1 SGHRS, CDR2 YFSETQ. The CDR3 totals 11 residues.

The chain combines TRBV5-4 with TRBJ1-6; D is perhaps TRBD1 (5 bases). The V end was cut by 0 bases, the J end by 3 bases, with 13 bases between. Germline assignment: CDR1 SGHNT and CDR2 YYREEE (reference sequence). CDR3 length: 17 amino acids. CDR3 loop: CASSLEDGGNYNSPLHF. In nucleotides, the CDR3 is TGTGCCAGCAGCTTGGAAGATGGGGGGAACTATAATTCACCCCTCCACTTT. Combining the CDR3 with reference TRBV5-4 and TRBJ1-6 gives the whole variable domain ETGVTQSPTHLIKTRGQQVTLRCSSQSGHNTVSWYQQALGQGPQFIFQYYREEENGRGNFPPRFSGLQFPNYSSELNVNALELDDSALYLCASSLEDGGNYNSPLHFGNGTRLTVT.

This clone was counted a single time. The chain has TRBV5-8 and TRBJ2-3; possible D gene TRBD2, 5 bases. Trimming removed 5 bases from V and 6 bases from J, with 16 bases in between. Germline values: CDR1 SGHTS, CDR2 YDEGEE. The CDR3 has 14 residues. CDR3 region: CASRRRAFLDTQYF. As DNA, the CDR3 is TGTGCCAGCAGGCGGCGGGCCTTTTTGGATACGCAGTATTTT.

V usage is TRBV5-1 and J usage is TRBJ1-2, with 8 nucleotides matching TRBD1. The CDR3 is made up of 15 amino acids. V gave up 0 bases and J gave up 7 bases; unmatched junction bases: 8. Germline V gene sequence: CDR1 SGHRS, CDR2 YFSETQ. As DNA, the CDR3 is TGCGCCAGCAGCTTGGGGGTGACAGGGGCCGGTGGCTACACCTTC. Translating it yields CASSLGVTGAGGYTF.

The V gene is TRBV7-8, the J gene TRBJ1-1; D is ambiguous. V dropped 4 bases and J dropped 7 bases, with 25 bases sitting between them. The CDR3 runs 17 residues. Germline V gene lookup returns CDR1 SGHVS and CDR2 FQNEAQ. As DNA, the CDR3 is TGTGCCAGCAGCTCCCCTAGCCGGCAGAAACCATGGGGTGAAGCTTTCTTT. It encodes CASSSPSRQKPWGEAFF.

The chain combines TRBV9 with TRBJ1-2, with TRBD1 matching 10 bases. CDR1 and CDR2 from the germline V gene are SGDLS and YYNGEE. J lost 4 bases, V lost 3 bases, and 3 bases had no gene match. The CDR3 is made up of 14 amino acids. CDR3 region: CASSGTGGFYGYTF. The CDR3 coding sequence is TGTGCCAGCAGCGGGACAGGGGGATTCTATGGCTACACCTTC.

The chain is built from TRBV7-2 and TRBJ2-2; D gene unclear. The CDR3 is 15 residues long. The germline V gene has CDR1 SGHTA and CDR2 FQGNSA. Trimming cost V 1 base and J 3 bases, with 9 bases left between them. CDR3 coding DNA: TGTGCCAGCAGCTTAGACACTCATCACACCGGGGAGCTGTTTTTT. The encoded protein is CASSLDTHHTGELFF.

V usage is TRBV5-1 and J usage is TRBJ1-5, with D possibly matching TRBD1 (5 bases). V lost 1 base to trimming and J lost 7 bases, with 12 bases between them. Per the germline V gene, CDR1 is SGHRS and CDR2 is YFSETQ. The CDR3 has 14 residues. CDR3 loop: CASSLLPGDQPQHF. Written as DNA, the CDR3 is TGCGCCAGCAGCTTGCTTCCCGGGGACCAGCCCCAGCATTTT.

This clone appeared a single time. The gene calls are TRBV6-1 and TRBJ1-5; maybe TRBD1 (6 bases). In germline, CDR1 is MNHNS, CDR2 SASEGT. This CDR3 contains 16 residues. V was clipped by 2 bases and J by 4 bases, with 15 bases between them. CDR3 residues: CASSEHPQGSNQPQHF. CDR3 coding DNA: TGTGCCAGCAGTGAACATCCCCAGGGGAGTAATCAGCCCCAGCATTTT.